Listed below are T cell receptor beta chains from one sample, sequenced in a study of blood T cell repertoires in COVID-19. This table comes from immunoSEQ multiplex PCR, and its TCRdb copy is limited to in-frame clones, with some not included. The table lists around 100,000 clones, approximately 81% of them singletons. The sample taken for sequencing was peripheral blood. All receptors come from a human donor in a cohort sampled during active COVID-19. Both conserved end residues are part of each CDR3. The D gene is left open where the match is weak.

>TRBJ1-1|TRBV19|TRBD1
TGTGCCAGTAGTATGGGGGACAGGGGTAGGGGTGAAGCTTTCTTT
CASSMGDRGRGEAFF
>TRBJ2-7|TRBV9|TRBD1
TGTGCCAGCAGCGCAACACAGGGGGGAGGCTCCTACGAGCAGTACTTC
CASSATQGGGSYEQYF
>TRBJ2-3|TRBV29-1|NA
TGCAGCCTTCTTGAAAGCGGAAGTACAGATACGCAGTATTTT
CSLLESGSTDTQYF
>TRBJ2-2|TRBV19|NA
TGTGCCAGTAGTAGCGGCGTCGCCGGGGAGCTGTTTTTT
CASSSGVAGELFF
>TRBJ2-6|TRBV25-1|TRBD2
TGTGCCAGCAGTGAGGGGGGGACCTCTGGGGCCAACGTCCTGACTTTC
CASSEGGTSGANVLTF
>TRBJ1-5|TRBV7-8|NA
TGTGCCAGCAGCTTAGCAGGCCGGGGACTGAGACCCCAGCATTTT
CASSLAGRGLRPQHF
>TRBJ1-5|TRBV6-5|TRBD1
TGTGCCAGCAGTACAGGGGAAGGAAGCAATCAGCCCCAGCATTTT
CASSTGEGSNQPQHF
>TRBJ2-7|TRBV6-2/TRBV6-3|NA
TGTGCCAGCAGTTACACGGGAGTGGGCGAGCAGTACTTC
CASSYTGVGEQYF
>TRBJ1-2|TRBV7-8|NA
TGTGCCAGCAGCTTAGGGGGAGCCGGTGGCTACACCTTC
CASSLGGAGGYTF
>TRBJ2-7|TRBV6-6|NA
TGTGCCAGCAGTCCGGACACTCTCTACGAGCAGTACTTC
CASSPDTLYEQYF